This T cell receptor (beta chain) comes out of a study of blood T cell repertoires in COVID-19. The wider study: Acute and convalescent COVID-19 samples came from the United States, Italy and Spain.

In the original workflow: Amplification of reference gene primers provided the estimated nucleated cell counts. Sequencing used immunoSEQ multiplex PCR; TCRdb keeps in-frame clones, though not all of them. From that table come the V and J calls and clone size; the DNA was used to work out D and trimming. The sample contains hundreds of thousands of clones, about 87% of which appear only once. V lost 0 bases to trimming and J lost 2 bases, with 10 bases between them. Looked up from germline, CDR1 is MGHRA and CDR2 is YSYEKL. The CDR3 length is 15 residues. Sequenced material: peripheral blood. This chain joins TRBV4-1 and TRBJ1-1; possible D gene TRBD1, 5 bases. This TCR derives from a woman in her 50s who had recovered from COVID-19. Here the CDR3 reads CASSQEEGANTEAFF. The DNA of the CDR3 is TGCGCCAGCAGCCAAGAGGAAGGGGCAAACACTGAAGCTTTCTTT.